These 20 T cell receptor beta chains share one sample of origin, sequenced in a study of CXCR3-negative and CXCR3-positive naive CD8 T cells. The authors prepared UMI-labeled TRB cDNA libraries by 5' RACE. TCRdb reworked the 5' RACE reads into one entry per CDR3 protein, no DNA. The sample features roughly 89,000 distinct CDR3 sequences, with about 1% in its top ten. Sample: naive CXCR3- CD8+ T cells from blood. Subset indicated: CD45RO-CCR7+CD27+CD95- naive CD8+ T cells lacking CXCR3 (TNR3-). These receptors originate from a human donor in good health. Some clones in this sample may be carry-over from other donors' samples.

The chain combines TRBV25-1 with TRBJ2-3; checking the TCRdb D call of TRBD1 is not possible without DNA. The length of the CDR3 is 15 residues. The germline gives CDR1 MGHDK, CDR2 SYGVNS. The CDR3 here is CASSGPQGMTDTQYF.

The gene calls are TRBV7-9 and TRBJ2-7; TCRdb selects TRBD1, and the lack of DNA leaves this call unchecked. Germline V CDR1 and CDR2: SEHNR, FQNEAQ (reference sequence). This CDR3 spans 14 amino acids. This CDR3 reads CASNPTEGSYEQYF.

Here the CDR3 reads CASSWDRDYGYTF. The chain joins TRBV11-2 to TRBJ1-2; TCRdb's D gene call, TRBD1, goes unchecked for lack of DNA. The CDR3 loop spans 13 amino acids. Germline V gene data show CDR1 as SGHAT and CDR2 as FQNNGV.

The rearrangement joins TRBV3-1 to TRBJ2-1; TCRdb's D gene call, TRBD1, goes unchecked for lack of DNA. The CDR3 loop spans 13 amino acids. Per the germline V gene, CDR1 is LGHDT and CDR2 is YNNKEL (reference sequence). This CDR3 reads CASGKTGANEQFF.

The CDR3: CASRVGGLQETQYF. The chain recombines TRBV12-3 or TRBV12-4 with TRBJ2-5; TCRdb lists TRBD2, though no DNA is available to test this call. The CDR3 extends over 14 amino acids.

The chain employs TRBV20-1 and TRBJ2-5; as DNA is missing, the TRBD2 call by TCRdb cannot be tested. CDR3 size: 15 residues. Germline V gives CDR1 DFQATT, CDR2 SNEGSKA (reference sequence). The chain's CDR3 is CSARASGAIRETQYF.

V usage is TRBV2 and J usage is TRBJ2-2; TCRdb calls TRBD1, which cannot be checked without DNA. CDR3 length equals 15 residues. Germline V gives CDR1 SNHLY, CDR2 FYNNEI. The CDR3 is CASSHLDSYTGELFF.

This CDR3 is CASSQERGNNEQFF. The J gene is TRBJ2-1, the V gene TRBV4-2; TCRdb lists TRBD1, though no DNA is available to test this call. This CDR3 is 14 amino acids long. Germline loops: CDR1 LGHNA, CDR2 YNFKEQ.

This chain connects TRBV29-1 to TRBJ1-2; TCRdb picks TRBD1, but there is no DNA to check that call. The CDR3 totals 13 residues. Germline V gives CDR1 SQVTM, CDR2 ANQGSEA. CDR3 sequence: CSVEDPGDYGYTF.

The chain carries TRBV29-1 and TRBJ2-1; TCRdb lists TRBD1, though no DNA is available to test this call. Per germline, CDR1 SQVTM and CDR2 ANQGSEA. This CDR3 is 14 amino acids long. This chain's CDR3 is CRARGWTEDNEQFF.

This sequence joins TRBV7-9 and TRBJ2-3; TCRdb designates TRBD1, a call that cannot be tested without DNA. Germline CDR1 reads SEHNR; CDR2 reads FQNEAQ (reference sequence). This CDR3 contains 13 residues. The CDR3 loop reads CASSYRGTDTQYF.

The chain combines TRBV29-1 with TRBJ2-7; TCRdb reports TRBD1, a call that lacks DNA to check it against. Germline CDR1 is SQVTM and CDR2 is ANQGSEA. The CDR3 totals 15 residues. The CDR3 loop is CSVELAGVLAYEQYF.

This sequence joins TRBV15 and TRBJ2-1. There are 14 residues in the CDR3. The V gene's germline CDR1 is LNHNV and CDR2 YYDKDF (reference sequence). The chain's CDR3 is CATSRRQQDNEQFF.

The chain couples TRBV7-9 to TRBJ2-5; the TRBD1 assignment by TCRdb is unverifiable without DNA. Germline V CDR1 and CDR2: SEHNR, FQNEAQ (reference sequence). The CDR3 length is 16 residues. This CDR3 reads CASSGREGGAFETQYF.

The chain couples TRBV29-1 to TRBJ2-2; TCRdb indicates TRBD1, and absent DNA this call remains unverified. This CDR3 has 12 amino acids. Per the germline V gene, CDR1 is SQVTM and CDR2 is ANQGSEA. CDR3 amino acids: CSVEGGVGELFF.

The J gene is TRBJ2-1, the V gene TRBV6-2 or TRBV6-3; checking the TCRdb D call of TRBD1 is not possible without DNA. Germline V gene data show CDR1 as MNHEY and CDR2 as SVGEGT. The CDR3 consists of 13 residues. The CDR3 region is CASSWGRGNEQFF.

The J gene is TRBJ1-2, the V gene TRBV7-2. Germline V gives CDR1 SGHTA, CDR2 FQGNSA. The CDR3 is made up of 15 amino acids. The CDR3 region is CASSQDLLACYGYTF.

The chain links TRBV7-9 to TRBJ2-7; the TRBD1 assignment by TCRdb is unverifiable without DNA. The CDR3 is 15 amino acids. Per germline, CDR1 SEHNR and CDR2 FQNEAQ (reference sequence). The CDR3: CASSLEGRENYERYF.

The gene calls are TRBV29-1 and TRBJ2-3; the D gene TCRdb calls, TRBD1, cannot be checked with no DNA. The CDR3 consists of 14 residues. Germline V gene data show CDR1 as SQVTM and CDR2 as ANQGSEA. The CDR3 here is CSVAGGSGTDTQYF.

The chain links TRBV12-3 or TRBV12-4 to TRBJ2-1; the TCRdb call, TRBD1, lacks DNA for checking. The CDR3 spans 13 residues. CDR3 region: CASRDSNYNEQFF.